A single sample gave rise to the 15 T cell receptor beta chains below, sequenced in a study of CD8+ T cells in alopecia areata. RNA was extracted and reverse transcribed into cDNA as the sequencing template. Measured with immunoSEQ multiplex PCR; TCRdb has only the in-frame clones, and not every one. The sample comprises about 120,000 clones, around 64% of which are singletons, and around 2.8% rests with the top ten. The sample consisted of CD4+ T cells sorted from blood. These receptors originate from a human donor in good health.

The rearrangement uses TRBV29-1 and TRBJ1-1, with unresolved D. This CDR3 has 10 amino acids. Trimming removed 5 bases from V and 5 bases from J, with 6 bases in between. From germline, CDR1 is SQVTM and CDR2 ANQGSEA. In nucleotides, the CDR3 is TGCAGCGTTTCTCAAACTGAAGCTTTCTTT. It translates to CSVSQTEAFF.

This chain links TRBV25-1 with TRBJ1-2; TRBD1 matches 8 bases. Trimming removed 3 bases from V and 4 bases from J; junction bases left unmatched: 7. Per the germline V gene, CDR1 is MGHDK and CDR2 is SYGVNS. This CDR3 has 15 residues. The DNA for the CDR3 is TGTGCCAGCAGTGATCCAGGACAGGGAATCTATGGCTACACCTTC. Protein sequence: CASSDPGQGIYGYTF.

The chain has TRBV10-3 and TRBJ1-2; 10 positions agree with TRBD1. CDR1 ENHRY and CDR2 SYGVKD come from the germline V gene. CDR3 size: 13 residues. The J segment lost 9 bases and the V segment lost 10 bases, leaving 11 bases of the junction unmatched. DNA of the CDR3: TGTGCCACACGGGGGGACAGGGGAGATCGCTACACCTTC. Its protein product is CATRGDRGDRYTF.

This clone came up a few times. CDR3 DNA: TGCAGCGTTAACAGGCAGGGTTATGGCTACACCTTC. Its translation: CSVNRQGYGYTF. The chain couples TRBV29-1 to TRBJ1-2, with D tentatively TRBD1 (5 bases). The V gene's germline CDR1 is SQVTM and CDR2 ANQGSEA. V was shortened by 5 bases and J by 5 bases, with 12 bases between the two germline ends. The CDR3 extends over 12 amino acids.

Only a few counts were recorded for this clone. The J gene is TRBJ2-5, the V gene TRBV7-2; no definite D call. Trimming removed 4 bases from V and 1 base from J, with 7 bases in between. Germline V lookup: CDR1 SGHTA, CDR2 FQGNSA. The CDR3 totals 13 residues. The CDR3 reads CASSSYSQETQYF. The CDR3 DNA follows: TGTGCCAGCAGCTCCTACAGCCAAGAGACCCAGTACTTC. Full variable domain (remainder filled in from reference TRBV7-2 and TRBJ2-5): GAGVSQSPSNKVTEKGKDVELRCDPISGHTALYWYRQSLGQGLEFLIYFQGNSAPDKSGLPSDRFSAERTGGSVSTLTIQRTQQEDSAVYLCASSSYSQETQYFGPGTRLLVL.

This chain joins TRBV29-1 and TRBJ2-7; a weak D match, TRBD1 (6 bases). V was shortened by 6 bases and J by 1 base, with 10 bases between the two germline ends. This CDR3 spans 12 amino acids. The germline CDR1 and CDR2 sequences are SQVTM and ANQGSEA. The CDR3 DNA is TGCAGCGTGAAACAGGGTTCCTACGAGCAGTACTTC. Residues: CSVKQGSYEQYF.

This rearrangement joins TRBV7-3 to TRBJ2-5; no firm D call. The CDR3 loop spans 15 amino acids. Germline lookup yields CDR1 SGHTA and CDR2 FQGTGA. V lost 2 bases and J lost 0, with 10 bases in between. CDR3 sequence: CASSLGNGNQETQYF. CDR3 DNA: TGTGCCAGCAGCTTAGGAAACGGCAACCAAGAGACCCAGTACTTC.

This chain connects TRBV5-1 to TRBJ1-2; TRBD1 is a possible D gene (5 bases). The germline V gene has CDR1 SGHRS and CDR2 YFSETQ. V was pared by 6 bases and J by 8 bases, with 20 bases between. This CDR3 comprises 14 residues. This CDR3 reads CASNRGGPDGGYTF. Here the CDR3 DNA reads TGCGCCAGCAATCGGGGCGGCCCAGATGGAGGCTACACCTTC.

The chain links TRBV30 to TRBJ2-7; tentative D call: TRBD1 (5 bases). From germline, CDR1 is GTSNPN and CDR2 SVGIG (reference sequence). There are 11 residues in the CDR3. Deletions cut 3 bases from V and 6 bases from J, with 9 bases between. In nucleotides, the CDR3 is TGTGCCTGGAGGGACAATCTCGAGCAGTACTTC. It encodes CAWRDNLEQYF.

The V and J genes are TRBV4-1 and TRBJ1-2; D possibly corresponds to TRBD1 (6 bases). This CDR3 has 14 amino acids. Germline V CDR1 and CDR2: MGHRA, YSYEKL. Trimming took off 2 bases at V and 2 bases at J, with 9 bases between the two ends. CDR3 bases: TGCGCCAGCAGCCAATACGGACAGAACTATGGCTACACCTTC. This sequence encodes CASSQYGQNYGYTF.

The sample holds a few counts of this clone. V and J are TRBV6-5 and TRBJ1-6; D unclear. V gave up 2 bases and J gave up 0 bases, with 5 bases separating them. Germline CDR1 and CDR2: MNHEY and SVGAGI. This CDR3 contains 15 residues. The CDR3 region is CASSYGSSYNSPLHF. The CDR3 nucleotides read TGTGCCAGCAGTTACGGAAGCTCCTATAATTCACCCCTCCACTTT.

The rearrangement uses TRBV9 and TRBJ1-4; tentatively, D is TRBD1 (5 bases). This CDR3 is built from 15 residues. Germline CDR1 SGDLS, CDR2 YYNGEE. V shed 4 bases and J shed 0 bases, with 10 bases lying between them. This chain's CDR3 is CASSRDRATNEKLFF. The CDR3 DNA reads TGTGCCAGCAGCCGGGACCGAGCAACTAATGAAAAACTGTTTTTT.

V gene TRBV29-1 combines with J gene TRBJ2-5; 10 bases agree with TRBD2. The V gene's germline CDR1 is SQVTM and CDR2 ANQGSEA. V was clipped by 4 bases and J by 5 bases; unmatched bases: 4. The CDR3 contains 13 residues. This CDR3 reads CSVASGGAETQYF. The CDR3 DNA reads TGCAGCGTTGCCAGCGGGGGGGCGGAGACCCAGTACTTC.

This sequence joins TRBV25-1 and TRBJ2-5; 8 positions match TRBD1. Germline lookup yields CDR1 MGHDK and CDR2 SYGVNS. The CDR3 sequence is 16 residues long. The ends lost 4 bases at V and 5 bases at J; junction bases unmatched: 12. The CDR3 region is CASSVIDRGELETQYF. The CDR3 bases are TGTGCCAGCAGTGTCATAGACAGGGGAGAGTTGGAGACCCAGTACTTC.

In this sample, this clone turned up a few times. The CDR3 region is CSVDIRLTGELFF. CDR3 sequence (DNA): TGCAGCGTTGATATTCGGTTAACCGGGGAGCTGTTTTTT. The chain recombines TRBV29-1 with TRBJ2-2; unclear D gene. Trimming removed 3 bases from V and 5 bases from J, with 10 bases in between. This CDR3 region has 13 residues. Looked up from germline, CDR1 is SQVTM and CDR2 is ANQGSEA.